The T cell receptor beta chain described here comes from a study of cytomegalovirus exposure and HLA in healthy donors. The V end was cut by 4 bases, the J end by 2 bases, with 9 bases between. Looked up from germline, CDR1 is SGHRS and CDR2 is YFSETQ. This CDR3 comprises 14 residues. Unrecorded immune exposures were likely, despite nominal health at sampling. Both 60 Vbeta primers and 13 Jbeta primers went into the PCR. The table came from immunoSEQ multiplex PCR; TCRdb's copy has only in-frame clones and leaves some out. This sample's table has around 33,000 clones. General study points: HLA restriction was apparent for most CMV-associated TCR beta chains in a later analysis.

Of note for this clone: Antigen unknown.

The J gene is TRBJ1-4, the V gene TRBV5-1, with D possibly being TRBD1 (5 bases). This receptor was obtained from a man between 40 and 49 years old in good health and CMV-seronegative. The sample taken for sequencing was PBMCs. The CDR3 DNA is TGCGCCAGCAGCCCTGGACACACTAATGAAAAACTGTTTTTT. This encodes CASSPGHTNEKLFF. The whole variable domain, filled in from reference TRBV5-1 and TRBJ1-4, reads KAGVTQTPRYLIKTRGQQVTLSCSPISGHRSVSWYQQTPGQGLQFLFEYFSETQRNKGNFPGRFSGRQFSNSRSEMNVSTLELGDSALYLCASSPGHTNEKLFFGSGTQLSVL.